Given below is one T cell receptor beta chain in context. Other DNA variants within this sample encode the same CDR3. V lost 3 bases, J lost 5 bases, and 10 bases lay in between. The CDR3 extends over 13 amino acids. Germline V CDR1 and CDR2: SGHAT, FQNNGV. This record belongs to a study of shared clonotypes between healthy human individuals. The table came from immunoSEQ multiplex PCR; TCRdb's copy has only in-frame clones and leaves some out. The repertoire has under 1,100,000 clones, about three quarters of them found once; the top ten carry around 1.5%. Sequenced material: memory CD4+ T cells sorted from blood. Subset reported: CD45RA-negative fraction. The rearrangement uses TRBV11-2 and TRBJ2-5, with a possible D match to TRBD2 (6 bases). This TCR was recovered from a man aged 18 to 35 in good health. The CDR3 here is CASSLRGRETQYF. CDR3 bases: TGTGCCAGCAGCTTGCGGGGAAGGGAGACCCAGTACTTC.